This T cell receptor (beta chain) derives from a study of radiotherapy plus CTLA-4 blockade in lung cancer. At the level of the study: Of the patients, more than 15% showed objective responses and more than 30% attained disease control.

There are 12 residues in the CDR3. V lost 10 bases to trimming and J lost 0 bases, with 10 bases between them. Germline V gene sequence: CDR1 LNHDA, CDR2 SQIVND (reference sequence). TCRdb's table, derived via immunoSEQ multiplex PCR, lists solely in-frame clones and lacks some. The sample lists 51,000 or so clones; nearly 90% were seen once. This sample comprised peripheral blood, obtained from a patient treated with radiotherapy plus ipilimumab. The TCR originated in a human donor with non-small cell lung cancer whose response to radiotherapy plus ipilimumab could not be evaluated. The chain uses TRBV19 and TRBJ2-7, with D possibly being TRBD2 (5 bases). The chain's CDR3 is CATTGNSYEQYF. CDR3 DNA sequence: TGTGCCACTACCGGGAACTCCTACGAGCAGTACTTC.